Below, 8 T cell receptor beta chains from the same sample are listed, as sequenced in a study of T cell responses to AZD1222 COVID-19 vaccine. Profiling relied on immunoSEQ multiplex PCR, and the TCRdb table lists in-frame clones only, not all of them. This sample has 20,000 or so clones; roughly 80% occur once, and the top ten carry under 25%. This specimen was peripheral blood, taken 28 days after the second AZD1222 dose. The receptor source for this set is an adult who received the AZD1222 COVID-19 vaccine.

The chain recombines TRBV29-1 with TRBJ2-5, with 11 bases matching TRBD2. The CDR3 spans 12 residues. The J segment lost 5 bases and the V segment lost 7 bases, leaving 3 bases of the junction unmatched. Germline V gene lookup returns CDR1 SQVTM and CDR2 ANQGSEA. CDR3 sequence: CSASSGGETQYF. In DNA, the CDR3 is TGCAGCGCTTCTAGCGGGGGGGAGACCCAGTACTTC. The variable domain in full, with the rest retrieved from reference TRBV29-1 and TRBJ2-5, is SAVISQKPSRDICQRGTSLTIQCQVDSQVTMMFWYRQQPGQSLTLIATANQGSEATYESGFVIDKFPISRPNLTFSTLTVSNMSPEDSSIYLCSASSGGETQYFGPGTRLLVL.

The V call is TRBV7-2, the J call TRBJ1-1; D is undetermined. CDR1 is SGHTA, CDR2 FQGNSA, per germline. With 5 bases removed from V and 1 base from J, the gap between germline ends came to 14 bases. The CDR3 runs 15 residues. The CDR3 spells CASSRLTRGNTEAFF. As DNA, the CDR3 is TGTGCCAGCAGCCGGCTAACCCGGGGGAACACTGAAGCTTTCTTT.

This chain uses TRBV7-6 with TRBJ2-1, with 10 nucleotides matching TRBD2. With V trimmed by 2 bases and J by 7 bases, 8 bases remained unmatched. There are 16 residues in the CDR3. In germline, CDR1 is SGHVS, CDR2 FNYEAQ. CDR3 region: CASSLKASGSRNEQFF. The DNA for the CDR3 is TGTGCCAGCAGCTTAAAGGCTAGCGGGAGTAGGAATGAGCAGTTCTTC.

CDR3 region: CASSLERTSGAGELFF. DNA of the CDR3: TGTGCCAGCAGCTTAGAAAGGACTAGCGGGGCCGGGGAGCTGTTTTTT. This sequence joins TRBV7-2 and TRBJ2-2; 12 bases are a match to TRBD2. V lost 1 base to trimming and J lost 6 bases; unmatched junction nucleotides: 3. CDR1 SGHTA and CDR2 FQGNSA come from the germline V gene. The CDR3 sequence is 16 residues long.

V gene TRBV7-2 combines with J gene TRBJ2-5, with no clear D. The CDR3 spans 18 residues. V lost 5 bases to trimming and J lost 0 bases, with 22 bases between them. The germline V gene encodes CDR1 SGHTA and CDR2 FQGNSA. This chain's CDR3 is CASSPLGSISSYQETQYF. CDR3 nucleotide sequence: TGTGCCAGCAGCCCCCTCGGGTCGATCTCCTCGTACCAAGAGACCCAGTACTTC.

This clone has a single count. The V gene is TRBV7-2, the J gene TRBJ2-3; D ambiguous. Germline V gene data show CDR1 as SGHTA and CDR2 as FQGNSA. The CDR3 is made up of 13 amino acids. The V end lost 4 bases, the J end lost 4 bases, and 9 bases lay between the germline ends. CDR3 in amino acids: CASSSAQADTQYF. For the CDR3, the DNA is TGTGCCAGCAGCTCCGCTCAGGCAGATACGCAGTATTTT.

In its sample, this clone was seen once. The chain couples TRBV11-2 to TRBJ2-1; 9 bases are shared with TRBD2. Germline lookup yields CDR1 SGHAT and CDR2 FQNNGV. With V trimmed by 4 bases and J by 2 bases, 6 bases remained unmatched. There are 16 residues in the CDR3. This CDR3 reads CASSSALAGPYNEQFF. In DNA form, the CDR3 reads TGTGCCAGCAGCTCAGCTCTAGCGGGGCCCTACAATGAGCAGTTCTTC. Supplemented by reference TRBV11-2 and TRBJ2-1, the full variable domain reads EAGVAQSPRYKIIEKRQSVAFWCNPISGHATLYWYQQILGQGPKLLIQFQNNGVVDDSQLPKDRFSAERLKGVDSTLKIQPAKLEDSAVYLCASSSALAGPYNEQFFGPGTRLTVL.

This chain uses TRBV5-1 with TRBJ2-7; D is unclear. Germline assignment: CDR1 SGHRS and CDR2 YFSETQ. The CDR3 spans 18 residues. With 5 bases removed from V and 0 bases from J, the gap between germline ends came to 24 bases. Written as DNA, the CDR3 is TGCGCCAGCAGGTTAGGATCCCATAAGAAGCCCAGCTCCTACGAGCAGTACTTC. Protein product: CASRLGSHKKPSSYEQYF.